The present T cell receptor beta chain was sequenced within a study of breast tumors, draining lymph nodes, adjacent tissues. Study-level results: The data were judged consistent with most tumor T cells coming from lymph node and expanding in tumor. Tumor T cell lymph node origin was a supported hypothesis, not proven. Luminal-like breast cancer showed significantly greater tumor-nontumor repertoire similarity than basal-like breast cancer did. Tumor repertoires ranked between lymph nodes and nontumor tissue in diversity, with V and J gene preferences.

Breast cancer patients provided tissue from their axillary draining lymph nodes. The table lists this clonotype with many counts. The antigen is unknown. TCRdb re-called the multiplex PCR reads with MiXCR, one entry per CDR3 protein. The repertoire includes roughly 80,000 distinct CDR3 sequences, approximately 19% of them detected once, and approximately 2.5% sits in the top ten. The specimen sequenced was axillary lymph node tissue. The clonotype comes from a female donor with breast cancer. Some clones in this sample may be carry-over from other donors' samples.

CDR3 nucleotide sequence: TGTGCCAGCAGCTTAGGTGGCAGGACACCCAATTCACCCCTCCACTTT. It is translated as CASSLGGRTPNSPLHF. The chain combines TRBV7-9 with TRBJ1-6, with a possible D match to TRBD1 (5 bases). Deletions cut 1 base from V and 7 bases from J, with 14 bases between. CDR1 and CDR2 (germline): SEHNR, FQNEAQ (reference sequence). The CDR3 has 16 residues. Filled out from reference TRBV7-9 and TRBJ1-6, the complete variable domain reads DTGVSQNPRHKITKRGQNVTFRCDPISEHNRLYWYRQTLGQGPEFLTYFQNEAQLEKSRLLSDRFSAERPKGSFSTLEIQRTEQGDSAMYLCASSLGGRTPNSPLHFGNGTRLTVT.